These 19 T cell receptor beta chains were all obtained from the same sample, sequenced in a study of spatial heterogeneity in lung cancer. As for time point: sample taken at primary tumor resection. TCRdb re-derived calls from the 5' RACE reads in MiXCR, one entry per CDR3 protein. The data show roughly 80,000 distinct CDR3 sequences, around 7.8% seen once. The sample here was PBMCs, taken at surgery. These receptors came from a male donor with early-stage non-small cell lung cancer.

This clonotype was observed at least ten times. The chain employs TRBV20-1 and TRBJ1-1, with 9 positions matching TRBD1. Germline CDR1 reads DFQATT; CDR2 reads SNEGSKA (reference sequence). There are 14 residues in the CDR3. The ends lost 0 bases at V and 5 bases at J; junction bases unmatched: 4. CDR3 DNA sequence: TGCAGTGCTAGAGATGTACAGGGGGCGACTGAAGCTTTCTTT. This gives the protein CSARDVQGATEAFF.

Remarks on this clonotype: The conserved phenylalanine or tryptophan is not found at the CDR3 terminus, so this likely reflects a read error. The rearrangement uses TRBV19 and TRBJ2-1; no clear D gene. The CDR3 contains 18 residues. Germline V gene data show CDR1 as LNHDA and CDR2 as SQIVND (reference sequence). V was cut by 0 bases and J by 8 bases, with 23 bases left in between. DNA of the CDR3: TGTGCCAGTAGTATAGATCAAAGTCTAGGGATCTCGTTCGATGAGCAGTTCTCC. Translated: CASSIDQSLGISFDEQFS.

This clonotype was observed a handful of times. This chain joins TRBV7-9 and TRBJ2-7; D possibly corresponds to TRBD2 (5 bases). Trimming shortened V by 4 bases and J by 1 base, and 8 bases separated the two germline ends. Germline assignment: CDR1 SEHNR and CDR2 FQNEAQ (reference sequence). This CDR3 region has 13 residues. CDR3 DNA sequence: TGTGCCAGCAGCTACGTAGCGTCCTACGAGCAGTACTTC. It codes for CASSYVASYEQYF.

The table lists this clonotype with many counts. V and J are TRBV24-1 and TRBJ1-5; D unresolved. This CDR3 region has 14 residues. Germline V gives CDR1 KGHDR, CDR2 SFDVKD. The V end lost 4 bases, the J end lost 3 bases, and 9 bases lay between the germline ends. The CDR3 sequence is CATSDSRYNQPQHF. The DNA of the CDR3 is TGTGCCACCAGTGACTCGAGGTACAATCAGCCCCAGCATTTT.

This clonotype was counted at least ten times. J is TRBJ2-3 and V is TRBV10-3; 15 bases match TRBD2. Germline V gives CDR1 ENHRY, CDR2 SYGVKD. V shed 10 bases and J 5 bases; nucleotides not matched to a gene: 4. This CDR3 has 14 residues. This CDR3 is CATGLAGGQDTQYF. Here the CDR3 DNA reads TGTGCCACCGGACTAGCGGGAGGGCAAGATACGCAGTATTTT.

With regard to this clonotype: Possible read error: a much larger clone is one base away. The chain has TRBV3-1 and TRBJ1-1; the D gene is possibly TRBD1 (5 bases). Germline V gene data show CDR1 as LGHDT and CDR2 as YNNKEL (reference sequence). The CDR3 has 15 residues. The CDR3 sequence: CASSLSSRVDTVAFF. DNA of the CDR3: TGTGCCAGCAGCCTTAGTTCCAGGGTGGACACTGTAGCTTTCTTT. Full variable domain (remainder filled in from reference TRBV3-1 and TRBJ1-1): DTAVSQTPKYLVTQMGNDKSIKCEQNLGHDTMYWYKQDSKKFLKIMFSYNNKELIINETVPNRFSPKSPDKAHLNLHINSLELGDSAVYFCASSLSSRVDTVAFFGQGTRLTVV.

A word on this clonotype: This could be a read error, since a much larger clone is one nucleotide away. The V gene is TRBV24-1, the J gene TRBJ2-3; no firm D call. The CDR3 contains 14 residues. CDR1 and CDR2 (germline): KGHDR, SFDVKD. CDR3 in amino acids: CATCDPTRADTQYF. The CDR3, as DNA: TGTGCCACCTGTGATCCGACCCGGGCAGATACGCAGTATTTT.

This clonotype has at least ten counts. The chain joins TRBV5-4 to TRBJ1-1, with TRBD1 as a possible D gene (6 bases). This CDR3 comprises 13 residues. The V end lost 5 bases, the J end lost 1 base, and 9 bases lay between the germline ends. Germline V gives CDR1 SGHNT, CDR2 YYREEE (reference sequence). This chain's CDR3 is CASRRGANTEAFF. In nucleotides, the CDR3 is TGTGCCAGCAGGCGGGGGGCGAACACTGAAGCTTTCTTT.

This clonotype appeared many times. CDR3 bases: TGCGCCAGCAGCCAAGATCGTGGAGGGAATTCCCCCTACGAGCAGTACTTC. As protein: CASSQDRGGNSPYEQYF. The rearrangement links TRBV4-3 to TRBJ2-7, with a possible D match to TRBD2 (6 bases). Trimming took 0 bases from V and 2 from J, leaving 17 bases between them. There are 17 residues in the CDR3. The germline CDR1 and CDR2 sequences are LGHNA and YSLEER.

In the case of this clonotype: Sequence at one end of the junction differs from germline and may be a read error. The rearrangement joins TRBV5-1 to TRBJ2-7; either TRBD1 or TRBD2 may supply D (5 bases each). Germline loops: CDR1 SGHRS, CDR2 YFSETQ. The CDR3 spans 14 residues. The CDR3 DNA follows: TGCGCCAGCGGCTTGGGGACCCTTACCTACGAGCAGTACTTC. Protein product: CASGLGTLTYEQYF.

This clonotype has just a few counts. The CDR3 spells CSARDRSSGYEQYF. CDR3 nucleotide sequence: TGCAGTGCTAGAGATCGGTCTAGCGGGTACGAGCAGTACTTC. V and J are TRBV20-1 and TRBJ2-7, with 8 bases aligning to TRBD2. The V segment lost 0 bases and the J segment 4 bases; nucleotides outside the gene matches: 5. There are 14 residues in the CDR3. CDR1 DFQATT and CDR2 SNEGSKA come from the germline V gene (reference sequence).

Concerning this clonotype: A read error may account for a junction end that differs from germline. The J gene is TRBJ1-2, the V gene TRBV6-6; TRBD1 might be the D (5 bases). Germline V gene data show CDR1 as MNHNY and CDR2 as SVGAGI (reference sequence). The CDR3 is made up of 13 amino acids. CDR3 in DNA: TGTGCCAGCAGGTACTCAGGGAACTATGGCTACACCTTC. It translates to CASRYSGNYGYTF.

This clonotype was detected many times. The rearrangement uses TRBV2 and TRBJ2-3; D not certain. V was clipped by 5 bases and J by 0 bases, with 6 bases between them. This CDR3 spans 13 amino acids. Looked up from germline, CDR1 is SNHLY and CDR2 is FYNNEI. DNA of the CDR3: TGTGCCAGCAGTTTCTGGAGCACAGATACGCAGTATTTT. It codes for CASSFWSTDTQYF.

This clonotype showed up many times. The chain uses TRBV27 and TRBJ1-1; 9 bases are a match to TRBD1. There are 14 residues in the CDR3. The V gene's germline CDR1 is MNHEY and CDR2 SMNVEV (reference sequence). V trimming: 6 bases; J trimming: 3 bases; junction bases outside the gene matches: 5. CDR3 region: CASRDRGYHTEAFF. The CDR3 nucleotides are TGTGCCAGCAGGGACAGGGGTTACCACACTGAAGCTTTCTTT.

This clonotype was picked up many times. DNA for the CDR3: TGCAGTGCTAGAGGTCGACAGGGGGAACATGGCTACACCTTC. Translation: CSARGRQGEHGYTF. The genes are TRBV20-1 and TRBJ1-2, with 9 bases lining up with TRBD1. Germline CDR1 is DFQATT and CDR2 is SNEGSKA (reference sequence). The CDR3 length is 14 residues. V gave up 1 base and J gave up 6 bases; unmatched junction bases: 6.

This clonotype has just a few counts. The gene calls are TRBV5-1 and TRBJ2-5, with D unclear. The CDR3 covers 14 residues. The germline V gene has CDR1 SGHRS and CDR2 YFSETQ. Trimming cost V 1 base and J 2 bases, with 9 bases left between them. CDR3 protein: CASSLSSSQETQYF. For the CDR3, the DNA is TGCGCCAGCAGCTTGTCTTCGTCTCAAGAGACCCAGTACTTC.

The V call is TRBV25-1, the J call TRBJ1-6; 7 nucleotides align to TRBD1. V was clipped by 6 bases and J by 5 bases; unmatched bases: 7. There are 15 residues in the CDR3. The germline V gene has CDR1 MGHDK and CDR2 SYGVNS. The CDR3 sequence is CASSVGGTDNSPLHF. The CDR3 coding sequence is TGTGCCAGCAGCGTGGGGGGGACAGATAATTCACCCCTCCACTTT.

The rearrangement uses TRBV7-9 and TRBJ1-2, with TRBD1 as a possible D gene (5 bases). From germline, CDR1 is SEHNR and CDR2 FQNEAQ (reference sequence). This CDR3 has 13 amino acids. V lost 4 bases and J lost 3, with 9 bases in between. Written as DNA, the CDR3 is TGTGCCAGCAGCTGGGGCGGCTACTATGGCTACACCTTC. Its protein product is CASSWGGYYGYTF.

This clonotype was seen more than once but under ten times. The V and J genes are TRBV19 and TRBJ1-1, with D possibly being TRBD1 (5 bases). The CDR3 spans 13 residues. The germline gives CDR1 LNHDA, CDR2 SQIVND (reference sequence). Trimming pared 6 bases from V and 1 base from J, leaving 9 bases between. The CDR3 bases are TGTGCCAGTAGAGTCGGGGCGAACACTGAAGCTTTCTTT. It codes for CASRVGANTEAFF.